This TCR beta chain is drawn from a study of blood T cell repertoires in COVID-19. The germline gives CDR1 SNHLY, CDR2 FYNNEI. This CDR3 has 15 amino acids. The ends lost 5 bases at V and 2 bases at J; junction bases unmatched: 7. The authors' processing: The authors estimated nucleated cell counts from reference gene primer amplification. The assay was immunoSEQ multiplex PCR, and TCRdb's table has in-frame clones only and misses some. That table furnishes V, J and clone size, whereas the DNA furnished D and trimming. Of around 150,000 clones in the sample, 80% were seen once. The V call is TRBV2, the J call TRBJ2-3; TRBD2 matches 7 bases. Sequenced material: PBMCs or T cells enriched from blood (not recorded which). The source is a man in his forties who had recovered from COVID-19. This CDR3 is CASSPGSGATDTQYF. In DNA form, the CDR3 reads TGTGCCAGCAGTCCCGGAAGCGGGGCCACAGATACGCAGTATTTT.